Reported below is one TCR beta chain. Per the study methods: Amplification with reference gene primers provided the estimates of nucleated cell counts. This table comes from immunoSEQ multiplex PCR, and its TCRdb copy is limited to in-frame clones, with some not included. That table gives V, J and clone size, and the DNA gave D and trimming. The repertoire has around 130,000 clones, approximately 81% of them found once; the top ten carry over 1.1%. This entry is derived from a study of blood T cell repertoires in COVID-19. Overall study context: The samples span acute and convalescent COVID-19 from the United States, Italy and Spain.

CDR3 length: 15 residues. Germline V gene lookup returns CDR1 SGHRS and CDR2 YFSETQ. The V gene end was trimmed by 4 bases and the J gene end by 1 base; junction bases not matched to a gene: 8. Sequences were obtained from peripheral blood. The chain carries TRBV5-1 and TRBJ2-7, with TRBD1 matching over 7 bases. The TCR sequence derives from a man aged 55 to 70 with acute or convalescent COVID-19. The DNA for the CDR3 is TGCGCCAGCAGCCCCTTGACAGGGAGATCCTACGAGCAGTACTTC. Translation gives CASSPLTGRSYEQYF.